This passage covers 18 T cell receptor beta chains from one sample sequenced in a study of blood T cell repertoires in COVID-19. The table came from immunoSEQ multiplex PCR; TCRdb's copy has only in-frame clones and leaves some out. The sample shows about 130,000 clones, 70% to 85% of them seen only once. The sequencing input was PBMCs or T cells enriched from blood (not recorded which). These receptors all come from a man aged 45 to 65 who had recovered from COVID-19.

The chain has TRBV29-1 and TRBJ2-1; TRBD2 aligns across 14 bases. This CDR3 is 15 amino acids long. In germline, CDR1 is SQVTM, CDR2 ANQGSEA. The V segment lost 3 bases and the J segment 4 bases; nucleotides outside the gene matches: 2. In DNA form, the CDR3 reads TGCAGCGTTGAGCGACTAGCGGGGGGGTACAATGAGCAGTTCTTC. This sequence encodes CSVERLAGGYNEQFF.

J is TRBJ1-2 and V is TRBV19, with D maybe TRBD1 (5 bases). The CDR3 runs to 14 residues. V dropped 6 bases and J dropped 0 bases, with 11 bases sitting between them. Germline loops: CDR1 LNHDA, CDR2 SQIVND (reference sequence). CDR3 sequence (DNA): TGTGCCAGTAGCTTTACGGGGGCTAACTATGGCTACACCTTC. Residues: CASSFTGANYGYTF.

This chain connects TRBV5-1 to TRBJ2-7, with a tentative D call TRBD1 (5 bases). The CDR3 runs to 12 residues. Trimming shortened V by 6 bases and J by 5 bases, and 12 bases separated the two germline ends. From germline, CDR1 is SGHRS and CDR2 YFSETQ. The CDR3 loop reads CASKAGNHEQYF. Written as DNA, the CDR3 is TGCGCCAGCAAGGCAGGGAACCACGAGCAGTACTTC.

The chain uses TRBV3-1 (or the pseudogene TRBV3-2) and TRBJ1-2, with 9 bases aligning to TRBD1. V gave up 0 bases and J gave up 5 bases; unmatched junction bases: 10. Germline CDR1 reads LGHDT; CDR2 reads YNNKEL (reference sequence). This CDR3 has 17 amino acids. CDR3 DNA sequence: TGTGCCAGCAGCCAAGAACAGGGGGCCGGTGTTAGTTATGGCTACACCTTC. Encoded protein: CASSQEQGAGVSYGYTF.

The chain employs TRBV6-2 or TRBV6-3 and TRBJ1-5; D is undetermined. This CDR3 spans 16 amino acids. The germline V gene encodes CDR1 MNHEY and CDR2 SVGEGT. The V gene lost 5 bases and the J gene lost 0 bases, with 14 bases spanning the gap. This chain's CDR3 is CASSKLPRFSNQPQHF. The CDR3 DNA is TGTGCCAGCAGTAAACTACCAAGATTTAGCAATCAGCCCCAGCATTTT.

The chain combines TRBV7-2 with TRBJ1-1; 10 nucleotides align to TRBD1. The V and J ends lost 3 bases and 4 bases, in that order; junction bases with no gene match: 2. In germline, CDR1 is SGHTA, CDR2 FQGNSA. This CDR3 has 14 amino acids. This chain's CDR3 is CASSLTGGGTEAFF. The CDR3 nucleotides are TGTGCCAGCAGCTTGACAGGGGGCGGCACTGAAGCTTTCTTT.

A note on this clone: A much larger clonotype is one base distant, so this may be a read error. The same CDR3 also results from other DNA sequences found in this sample. The rearrangement uses TRBV27 and TRBJ2-1; 9 bases agree with TRBD1. This CDR3 contains 14 residues. Trimming took 6 bases from V and 5 from J; bases not matched to a gene: 5. Germline CDR1 reads MNHEY; CDR2 reads SMNVEV (reference sequence). The CDR3 region has the DNA TGTGCCAGCAGCGCCGGGACAGGGAACAATGAGCAGTTCTTC. Protein: CASSAGTGNNEQFF.

The V call is TRBV6-5, the J call TRBJ2-5, with 11 bases aligning to TRBD2. CDR3 length equals 16 residues. Germline CDR1 MNHEY, CDR2 SVGAGI. V was clipped by 0 bases and J by 4 bases; unmatched bases: 4. The CDR3 DNA is TGTGCCAGCAGTTACTCTAAGCTAGCGGGGGGAGAGACCCAGTACTTC. It encodes CASSYSKLAGGETQYF.

This chain connects TRBV19 to TRBJ1-1; 9 bases align to TRBD1. In germline, CDR1 is LNHDA, CDR2 SQIVND (reference sequence). J was trimmed by 0 bases and V by 3 bases; bases with no gene match: 5. The CDR3 totals 16 residues. The CDR3, as DNA: TGTGCCAGTAGTATCCCGGGACAGGGATTGAACACTGAAGCTTTCTTT. It translates to CASSIPGQGLNTEAFF.

Only a few counts were recorded for this clone. The V gene is TRBV7-2, the J gene TRBJ2-3; a weak D match, TRBD2 (6 bases). CDR1 and CDR2 (germline): SGHTA, FQGNSA. Trimming removed 4 bases at V and 10 bases at J, with 15 bases between. This CDR3 has 13 residues. CDR3 protein: CASSSPGPGAQYF. CDR3 sequence (DNA): TGTGCCAGCAGCTCACCGGGGCCGGGGGCGCAGTATTTT.

The chain combines TRBV18 with TRBJ2-7, with D maybe TRBD1 (6 bases). Trimming removed 4 bases from V and 2 bases from J, with 12 bases in between. The CDR3 has 14 residues. The germline V gene encodes CDR1 KGHSH and CDR2 LQKENI. The CDR3 sequence: CASSRWTDTYEQYF. In nucleotides, the CDR3 is TGTGCCAGCTCACGGTGGACAGACACCTACGAGCAGTACTTC.

The chain combines TRBV9 with TRBJ1-5; D might be TRBD1 (5 bases). The ends were cut back, 4 bases at V and 0 bases at J, with 11 bases in the middle. The germline V gene encodes CDR1 SGDLS and CDR2 YYNGEE. The CDR3 consists of 15 residues. The CDR3 here is CASSPGRGSNQPQHF. The CDR3 coding sequence is TGTGCCAGCAGCCCGGGGAGGGGTAGCAATCAGCCCCAGCATTTT. The full variable domain, its missing parts supplied by reference TRBV9 and TRBJ1-5, is DSGVTQTPKHLITATGQRVTLRCSPRSGDLSVYWYQQSLDQGLQFLIQYYNGEERAKGNILERFSAQQFPDLHSELNLSSLELGDSALYFCASSPGRGSNQPQHFGDGTRLSIL.

This clone showed up just once. The chain joins TRBV2 to TRBJ1-2, with D possibly being TRBD1 (6 bases). The germline gives CDR1 SNHLY, CDR2 FYNNEI. The CDR3 spans 14 residues. Trimming took 10 bases from V and 4 from J, leaving 19 bases between them. In DNA, the CDR3 is TGTGCCACCCGACGGGACATAGGAAGCTATGGCTACACCTTC. As protein: CATRRDIGSYGYTF.

This chain joins TRBV7-9 and TRBJ1-4; tentative D call: TRBD1 (5 bases). V lost 5 bases, J lost 2 bases, and 15 bases lay in between. Germline lookup yields CDR1 SEHNR and CDR2 FQNEAQ (reference sequence). This CDR3 comprises 16 residues. CDR3 residues: CASSTSGIRTNEKLFF. CDR3 DNA sequence: TGTGCCAGCAGCACTTCAGGGATTCGTACTAATGAAAAACTGTTTTTT.

The V and J genes are TRBV7-9 and TRBJ2-3, with D possibly being TRBD1 (6 bases). Trimming took 1 base from V and 2 from J, leaving 13 bases between them. CDR3 length: 16 residues. Per germline, CDR1 SEHNR and CDR2 FQNEAQ (reference sequence). CDR3 protein: CASSLGSSGVTDTQYF. In DNA, the CDR3 is TGTGCCAGCAGCTTAGGGTCGTCAGGGGTCACAGATACGCAGTATTTT.

The gene calls are TRBV15 and TRBJ1-1; TRBD1 agrees at 9 bases. The CDR3 extends over 15 amino acids. Looked up from germline, CDR1 is LNHNV and CDR2 is YYDKDF (reference sequence). After removal of 0 bases from V and 7 bases from J, the junction contained 6 bases not matched to a gene. CDR3 in amino acids: CATSREDRGGVEAFF. CDR3 DNA: TGTGCCACCAGCAGAGAGGACAGGGGTGGGGTTGAAGCTTTCTTT.

The rearrangement uses TRBV5-6 and TRBJ1-6, with D tentatively TRBD1 (6 bases). There are 13 residues in the CDR3. CDR1 is SGHDT and CDR2 is YYEEEE in the germline V gene. Deletions cut 3 bases from V and 10 bases from J, with 11 bases between. In nucleotides, the CDR3 is TGTGCCAGCAGCTCGGACAGATCATCACCCCTCCACTTT. This translates into CASSSDRSSPLHF. Looking up the rest from reference TRBV5-6 and TRBJ1-6 gives the full variable domain: DAGVTQSPTHLIKTRGQQVTLRCSPKSGHDTVSWYQQALGQGPQFIFQYYEEEERQRGNFPDRFSGHQFPNYSSELNVNALLLGDSALYLCASSSDRSSPLHFGNGTRLTVT.

The chain carries TRBV4-2 and TRBJ2-1, with D possibly matching TRBD2 (7 bases). Deletions cut 4 bases from V and 2 bases from J, with 15 bases between. Germline V CDR1 and CDR2: LGHNA, YNFKEQ. The CDR3 covers 16 residues. CDR3 bases: TGTGCCAGCAGCCCCGCACGAGGGGGGGCCTACAATGAGCAGTTCTTC. Encoded protein: CASSPARGGAYNEQFF.